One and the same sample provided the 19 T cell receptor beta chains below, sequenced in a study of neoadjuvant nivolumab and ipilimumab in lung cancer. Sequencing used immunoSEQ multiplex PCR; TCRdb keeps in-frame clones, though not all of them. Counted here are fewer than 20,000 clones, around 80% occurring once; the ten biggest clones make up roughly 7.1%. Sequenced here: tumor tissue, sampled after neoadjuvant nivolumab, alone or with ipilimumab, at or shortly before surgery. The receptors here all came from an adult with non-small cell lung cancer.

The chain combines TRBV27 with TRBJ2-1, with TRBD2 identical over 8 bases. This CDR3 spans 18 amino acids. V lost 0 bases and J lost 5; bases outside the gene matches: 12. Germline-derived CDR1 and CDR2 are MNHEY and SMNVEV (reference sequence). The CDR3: CASSLSPMQRGTHNEQFF. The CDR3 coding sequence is TGTGCCAGCAGTTTATCACCGATGCAGCGGGGGACCCACAATGAGCAGTTCTTC.

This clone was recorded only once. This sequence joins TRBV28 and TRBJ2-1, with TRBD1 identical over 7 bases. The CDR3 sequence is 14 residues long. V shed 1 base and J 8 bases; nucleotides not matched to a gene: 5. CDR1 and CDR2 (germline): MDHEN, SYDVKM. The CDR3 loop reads CASSLLGGMYEQFF. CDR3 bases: TGTGCCAGCAGTTTATTAGGGGGCATGTATGAGCAGTTCTTC.

Here the CDR3 DNA reads TGTGCCAGCAGTGAATCGGCACAGGGAAACTACGAGCAGTACTTC. Its protein is CASSESAQGNYEQYF. The chain combines TRBV6-1 with TRBJ2-7, with a weak D call TRBD1 (6 bases). Per the germline V gene, CDR1 is MNHNS and CDR2 is SASEGT. The CDR3 loop spans 15 amino acids. V was pared by 2 bases and J by 3 bases, with 14 bases between.

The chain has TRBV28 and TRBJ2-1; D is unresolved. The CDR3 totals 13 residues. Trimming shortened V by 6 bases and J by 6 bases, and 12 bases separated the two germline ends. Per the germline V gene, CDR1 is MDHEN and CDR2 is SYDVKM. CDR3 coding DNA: TGTGCCAGCAGGCTACCTACACTCAATGAGCAGTTCTTC. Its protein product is CASRLPTLNEQFF. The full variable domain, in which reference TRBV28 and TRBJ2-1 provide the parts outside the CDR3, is DVKVTQSSRYLVKRTGEKVFLECVQDMDHENMFWYRQDPGLGLRLIYFSYDVKMKEKGDIPEGYSVSREKKERFSLILESASTNQTSMYLCASRLPTLNEQFFGPGTRLTVL.

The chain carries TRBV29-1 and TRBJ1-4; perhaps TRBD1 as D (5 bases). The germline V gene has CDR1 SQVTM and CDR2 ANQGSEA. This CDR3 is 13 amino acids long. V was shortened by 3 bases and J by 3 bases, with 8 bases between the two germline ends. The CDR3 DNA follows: TGCAGCGTTGAGGACAACGCTAATGAAAAACTGTTTTTT. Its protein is CSVEDNANEKLFF.

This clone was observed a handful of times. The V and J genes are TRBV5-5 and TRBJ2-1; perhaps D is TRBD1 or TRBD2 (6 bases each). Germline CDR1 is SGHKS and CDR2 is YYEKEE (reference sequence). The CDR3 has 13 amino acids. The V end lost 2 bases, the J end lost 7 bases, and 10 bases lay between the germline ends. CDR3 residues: CASSLVGGNEQFF. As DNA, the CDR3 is TGTGCCAGCAGCTTAGTAGGGGGGAATGAGCAGTTCTTC.

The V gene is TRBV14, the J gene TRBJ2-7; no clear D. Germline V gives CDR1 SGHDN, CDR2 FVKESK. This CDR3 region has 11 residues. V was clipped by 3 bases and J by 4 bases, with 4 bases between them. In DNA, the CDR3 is TGTGCCAGCAGCCAGGGTTACGAGCAGTACTTC. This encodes CASSQGYEQYF.

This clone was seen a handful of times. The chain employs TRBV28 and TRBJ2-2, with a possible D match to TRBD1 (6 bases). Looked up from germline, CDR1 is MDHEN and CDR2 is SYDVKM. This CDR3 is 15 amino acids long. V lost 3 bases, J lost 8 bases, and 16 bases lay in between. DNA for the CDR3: TGTGCCAGCAGTTTGTGGGCAGGGGTTGGGGGGGAGCTGTTTTTT. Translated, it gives CASSLWAGVGGELFF.

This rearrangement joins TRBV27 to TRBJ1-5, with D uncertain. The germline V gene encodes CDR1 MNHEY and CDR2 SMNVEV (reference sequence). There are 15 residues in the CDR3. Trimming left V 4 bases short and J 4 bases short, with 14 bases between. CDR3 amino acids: CASSSARGGNQPQHF. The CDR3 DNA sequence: TGTGCCAGCAGTTCCGCCCGAGGTGGGAATCAGCCCCAGCATTTT.

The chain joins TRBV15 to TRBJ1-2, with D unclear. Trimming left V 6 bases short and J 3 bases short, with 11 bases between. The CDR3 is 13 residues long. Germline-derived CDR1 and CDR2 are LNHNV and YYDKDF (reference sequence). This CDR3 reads CATRTQGDYGYTF. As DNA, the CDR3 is TGTGCCACCAGGACACAAGGAGACTATGGCTACACCTTC.

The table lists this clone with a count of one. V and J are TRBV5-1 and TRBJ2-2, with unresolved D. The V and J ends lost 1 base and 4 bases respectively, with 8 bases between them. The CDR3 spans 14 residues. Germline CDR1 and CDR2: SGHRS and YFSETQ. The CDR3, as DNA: TGCGCCAGCAGCTTGTCCCCGTCCACCGGGGAGCTGTTTTTT. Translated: CASSLSPSTGELFF.

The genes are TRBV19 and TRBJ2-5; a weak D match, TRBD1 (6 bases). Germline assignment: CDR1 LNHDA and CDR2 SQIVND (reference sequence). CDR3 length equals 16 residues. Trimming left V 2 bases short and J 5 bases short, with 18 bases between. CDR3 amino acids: CASSIWSGTQRETQYF. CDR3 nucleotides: TGTGCCAGTAGTATATGGTCCGGGACACAGCGGGAGACCCAGTACTTC.

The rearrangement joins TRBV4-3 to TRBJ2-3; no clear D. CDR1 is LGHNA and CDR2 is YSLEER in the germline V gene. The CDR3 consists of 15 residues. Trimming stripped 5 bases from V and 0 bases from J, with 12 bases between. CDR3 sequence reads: CASSEAPFSTDTQYF. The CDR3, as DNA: TGCGCCAGCAGCGAGGCCCCCTTTAGCACAGATACGCAGTATTTT.

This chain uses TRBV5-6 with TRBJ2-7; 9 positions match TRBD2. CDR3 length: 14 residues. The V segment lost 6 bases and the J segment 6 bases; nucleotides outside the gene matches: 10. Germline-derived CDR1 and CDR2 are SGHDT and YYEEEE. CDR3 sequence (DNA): TGTGCCAGCATATCCAGCGGGAGGTATGCCGAGCAGTACTTC. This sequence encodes CASISSGRYAEQYF.

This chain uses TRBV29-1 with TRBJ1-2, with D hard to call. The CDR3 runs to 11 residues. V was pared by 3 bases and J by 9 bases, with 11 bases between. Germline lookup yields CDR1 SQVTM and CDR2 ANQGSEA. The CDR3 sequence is CSVETGGRYTF. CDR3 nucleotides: TGCAGCGTTGAGACGGGCGGCCGCTACACCTTC. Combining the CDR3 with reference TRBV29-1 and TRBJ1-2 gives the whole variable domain SAVISQKPSRDICQRGTSLTIQCQVDSQVTMMFWYRQQPGQSLTLIATANQGSEATYESGFVIDKFPISRPNLTFSTLTVSNMSPEDSSIYLCSVETGGRYTFGSGTRLTVV.

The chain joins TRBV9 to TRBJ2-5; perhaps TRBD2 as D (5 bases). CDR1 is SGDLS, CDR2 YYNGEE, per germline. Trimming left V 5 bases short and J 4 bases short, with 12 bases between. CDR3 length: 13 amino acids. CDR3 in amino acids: CASSRTSRETQYF. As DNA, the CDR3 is TGTGCCAGCAGTCGTACTAGTCGAGAGACCCAGTACTTC.

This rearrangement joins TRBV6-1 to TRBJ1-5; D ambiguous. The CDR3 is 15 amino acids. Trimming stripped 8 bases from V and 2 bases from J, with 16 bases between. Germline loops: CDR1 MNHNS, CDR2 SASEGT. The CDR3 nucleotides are TGTGCCAGCCGGAACATTGGGGTAGGCAATCAGCCCCAGCATTTT. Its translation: CASRNIGVGNQPQHF.

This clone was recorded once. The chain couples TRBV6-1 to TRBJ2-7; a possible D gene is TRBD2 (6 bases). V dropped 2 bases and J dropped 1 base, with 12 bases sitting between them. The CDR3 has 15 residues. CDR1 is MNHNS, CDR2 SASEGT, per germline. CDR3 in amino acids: CASSEQSGRSYEQYF. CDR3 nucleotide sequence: TGTGCCAGCAGTGAACAGTCAGGGAGGTCCTACGAGCAGTACTTC.

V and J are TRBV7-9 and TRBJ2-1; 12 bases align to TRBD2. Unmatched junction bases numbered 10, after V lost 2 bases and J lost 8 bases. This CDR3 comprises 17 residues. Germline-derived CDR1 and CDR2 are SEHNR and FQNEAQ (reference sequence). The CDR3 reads CASSLIPMTSGSDEQFF. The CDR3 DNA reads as TGTGCCAGCAGCTTAATCCCCATGACTAGCGGGAGTGATGAGCAGTTCTTC.